This entry lists 7 T cell receptor beta chains sequenced from one sample in a study of cytomegalovirus exposure and HLA in healthy donors (dated by TCRdb to 2016 to 2017). Preparation of the library involved the immunoSEQ multiplex PCR assay. A mixture of 60 forward primers for TCR Vbeta segments and 13 reverse primers for TCR Jbeta segments was used in the multiplex PCR. As stored in TCRdb, this immuneACCESS dataset retains in-frame rearrangements with V and J assigned. A fraction of the clones does not appear; measured against another copy, unresolved V genes explain less than half of the discrepancy, and the remainder lacks a known reason. Recorded for this sample are roughly 160,000 clones; around 75% of them occurred a single time. The ten largest clones add up to less than 2.5% of the sample. Sequenced input: PBMCs. The receptor set was obtained from a male donor in good health and CMV-seronegative.

There are a few counts of this clone. V gene TRBV30 combines with J gene TRBJ1-3; a possible D gene is TRBD1 (5 bases). CDR3 length: 15 amino acids. Trimming took 0 bases from V and 1 from J, leaving 10 bases between them. The germline CDR1 and CDR2 sequences are GTSNPN and SVGIG (reference sequence). The CDR3 loop reads CAWSVVRASGNTIYF. CDR3 DNA sequence: TGTGCCTGGAGTGTAGTCAGGGCGTCTGGAAACACCATATATTTT.

The chain carries TRBV4-1 and TRBJ2-7; maybe TRBD1 (7 bases). Trimming took 0 bases from V and 2 from J, leaving 20 bases between them. The germline CDR1 and CDR2 sequences are MGHRA and YSYEKL. This CDR3 is built from 18 residues. DNA for the CDR3: TGCGCCAGCAGCCAAGATCGGAGGGGGCAGGGGGTACCCTACGAGCAGTACTTC. Protein: CASSQDRRGQGVPYEQYF.

The chain combines TRBV7-9 with TRBJ2-5, with unresolved D. From germline, CDR1 is SEHNR and CDR2 FQNEAQ (reference sequence). This CDR3 is 14 amino acids long. Trimming shortened V by 5 bases and J by 0 bases, and 10 bases separated the two germline ends. DNA of the CDR3: TGTGCCAGCAGCACCTACTACGACCAAGAGACCCAGTACTTC. Its translation: CASSTYYDQETQYF.

The chain carries TRBV27 and TRBJ2-2; a possible D gene is TRBD2 (5 bases). The CDR3 is 13 amino acids. The V end lost 8 bases, the J end lost 7 bases, and 14 bases lay between the germline ends. In germline, CDR1 is MNHEY, CDR2 SMNVEV (reference sequence). The CDR3 DNA reads TGTGCCAGCGCCGGACTCCTCGGCGGGGAGCTGTTTTTT. It yields the protein CASAGLLGGELFF.

The chain combines TRBV4-1 with TRBJ2-3, with 8 bases matching TRBD1. From germline, CDR1 is MGHRA and CDR2 YSYEKL. The trim removed 3 bases at V and 1 base at J, leaving 3 bases unmatched. The CDR3 is 15 amino acids. CDR3 in DNA: TGCGCCAGCAGCCACCGACAGGGGCGCACAGATACGCAGTATTTT. The encoded protein is CASSHRQGRTDTQYF.

The chain couples TRBV4-1 to TRBJ1-2; no clear D gene. V gave up 0 bases and J gave up 4 bases, with 9 bases separating them. The CDR3 has 14 residues. The germline V gene encodes CDR1 MGHRA and CDR2 YSYEKL. The CDR3 protein is CASSQDLGPYGYTF. Written as DNA, the CDR3 is TGCGCCAGCAGCCAAGATCTTGGGCCCTATGGCTACACCTTC.

The chain carries TRBV2 and TRBJ2-5; 8 positions match TRBD2. V trimming: 9 bases; J trimming: 2 bases; junction bases outside the gene matches: 8. Looked up from germline, CDR1 is SNHLY and CDR2 is FYNNEI. This CDR3 is 14 amino acids long. The CDR3 sequence: CARLGRGAQETQYF. The CDR3 nucleotides are TGTGCCAGGTTGGGGCGGGGGGCTCAAGAGACCCAGTACTTC. Looking up the rest from reference TRBV2 and TRBJ2-5 gives the full variable domain: EPEVTQTPSHQVTQMGQEVILRCVPISNHLYFYWYRQILGQKVEFLVSFYNNEISEKSEIFDDQFSVERPDGSNFTLKIRSTKLEDSAMYFCARLGRGAQETQYFGPGTRLLVL.